The 26 T cell receptor beta chains reported below all come from one sample, sequenced in a study of regulatory dendritic cells for organ transplantation. This table comes from immunoSEQ multiplex PCR, and its TCRdb copy is limited to in-frame clones, with some not included. The sample yields approximately 35,000 clones, around nine tenths seen once. The specimen was naive CD4+ T cells from blood. This sample's subset: CD45RA+ naive T cells. These receptors were collected from a human donor in good health.

This clone was picked up one time. The chain has TRBV7-9 and TRBJ2-3, with TRBD1 as a possible D gene (5 bases). Germline V gene data show CDR1 as SEHNR and CDR2 as FQNEAQ (reference sequence). This CDR3 contains 14 residues. Deletions cut 2 bases from V and 5 bases from J, with 11 bases between. For the CDR3, the DNA is TGTGCCAGCAGCTTACGTGGGGCTGGAGATACGCAGTATTTT. Amino acids: CASSLRGAGDTQYF.

The chain is built from TRBV4-3 and TRBJ1-5, with D unclear. Germline loops: CDR1 LGHNA, CDR2 YSLEER. V dropped 0 bases and J dropped 3 bases, with 9 bases sitting between them. The length of the CDR3 is 15 residues. The chain's CDR3 is CASSQDFGVNQPQHF. The CDR3 coding sequence is TGCGCCAGCAGCCAAGATTTCGGGGTCAATCAGCCCCAGCATTTT.

The chain's CDR3 is CASSTRGQLNTEAFF. CDR3 nucleotides: TGTGCCAGCAGCACACGGGGACAGCTGAACACTGAAGCTTTCTTT. The V and J genes are TRBV7-2 and TRBJ1-1, with 7 bases identical to TRBD1. This CDR3 contains 15 residues. Germline CDR1 reads SGHTA; CDR2 reads FQGNSA. Trimming cost V 5 bases and J 0 bases; bases outside gene matches: 6.

The chain employs TRBV11-2 and TRBJ2-3, with D uncertain. The V gene's germline CDR1 is SGHAT and CDR2 FQNNGV. CDR3 size: 15 residues. V was trimmed by 1 base and J by 2 bases, leaving 10 bases between them. CDR3 bases: TGTGCCAGCAGCTTAGGGGGTCGGTACACAGATACGCAGTATTTT. Translation: CASSLGGRYTDTQYF.

The chain joins TRBV6-4 to TRBJ2-1; 9 bases are shared with TRBD2. The CDR3 extends over 14 amino acids. The ends lost 6 bases at V and 4 bases at J; junction bases unmatched: 4. Germline values: CDR1 MRHNA, CDR2 SNTAGT. The CDR3 is CASRREGRYNEQFF. In DNA, the CDR3 is TGTGCCAGCAGGCGGGAGGGACGATACAATGAGCAGTTCTTC.

This clone has a single count. CDR3 region: CASDRLNTEAFF. CDR3 nucleotide sequence: TGTGCCAGCGATCGACTGAACACTGAAGCTTTCTTT. This sequence joins TRBV7-9 and TRBJ1-1, with no clear D. Germline CDR1 SEHNR, CDR2 FQNEAQ (reference sequence). V gave up 8 bases and J gave up 0 bases, with 7 bases separating them. This CDR3 has 12 residues.

The CDR3 sequence: CASGQGQGSGQPQHF. The CDR3 nucleotides read TGTGCTAGTGGCCAGGGACAGGGCTCGGGTCAGCCCCAGCATTTT. J is TRBJ1-5 and V is TRBV12-5; 9 bases map to TRBD1. CDR1 LGHNT and CDR2 FRNRAP come from the germline V gene. The trim removed 6 bases at V and 6 bases at J, leaving 9 bases unmatched. This CDR3 has 15 residues.

The chain links TRBV4-1 to TRBJ1-4; TRBD1 matches at 7 bases. CDR1 MGHRA and CDR2 YSYEKL come from the germline V gene. The J segment lost 4 bases and the V segment lost 6 bases, leaving 5 bases of the junction unmatched. CDR3 size: 14 residues. The CDR3 DNA reads as TGCGCCAGCAGTCGGACAGGACTTAATGAAAAACTGTTTTTT. It encodes CASSRTGLNEKLFF.

The rearrangement links TRBV6-6 to TRBJ1-6, with D possibly matching TRBD1 (6 bases). The CDR3 sequence is 16 residues long. In germline, CDR1 is MNHNY, CDR2 SVGAGI (reference sequence). Trimming left V 3 bases short and J 9 bases short, with 18 bases between. The CDR3 here is CASSYEPQGSGSPLHF. Here the CDR3 DNA reads TGTGCCAGCAGTTATGAGCCCCAGGGGTCGGGTTCACCCCTCCACTTT.

The rearrangement uses TRBV4-1 and TRBJ2-2; D is unresolved. CDR1 and CDR2 from the germline V gene are MGHRA and YSYEKL. Trimming removed 3 bases at V and 7 bases at J, with 9 bases between. This CDR3 has 13 residues. The CDR3 protein is CASSQDGGGELFF. The CDR3 nucleotides are TGCGCCAGCAGCCAGGACGGTGGCGGGGAGCTGTTTTTT.

The V and J genes are TRBV21-1 and TRBJ2-7; the table's D call, TRBD1, has no DNA check behind it. TRBV21-1 is flagged as a pseudogene. This CDR3 is 16 amino acids long. This chain's CDR3 is CASSKRSDRPYYEQYF. DNA for the CDR3: TGTGCCAGCAGCAAAAGGAGCGACAGGCCCTACTACGAGCAGTACTTC.

This clone was observed a single time. The chain is built from TRBV6-5 and TRBJ2-3; D is ambiguous. Germline V CDR1 and CDR2: MNHEY, SVGAGI. Trimming removed 6 bases from V and 5 bases from J, with 15 bases in between. The CDR3 loop spans 14 amino acids. The CDR3: CASRPPLAGDTQYF. CDR3 DNA: TGTGCCAGCAGGCCACCCTTAGCTGGAGATACGCAGTATTTT.

The chain links TRBV7-2 to TRBJ2-7; the D gene is possibly TRBD1 (6 bases). The CDR3 is 13 amino acids. V was shortened by 3 bases and J by 2 bases, with 8 bases between the two germline ends. Germline V CDR1 and CDR2: SGHTA, FQGNSA. This CDR3 reads CASSFGGPYEQYF. The DNA for the CDR3 is TGTGCCAGCAGCTTTGGGGGCCCCTACGAGCAGTACTTC.

The sample holds one count of this clone. CDR3 DNA: TGTGCCAGCAGCTTGAATCCGGGGTACTACGAGCAGTACTTC. Translated, it gives CASSLNPGYYEQYF. This chain uses TRBV5-4 with TRBJ2-7, with TRBD2 as a possible D gene (5 bases). From germline, CDR1 is SGHNT and CDR2 YYREEE (reference sequence). The CDR3 totals 14 residues. Trimming left V 1 base short and J 3 bases short, with 11 bases between.

This rearrangement joins TRBV19 to TRBJ1-4, with 8 bases lining up with TRBD1. The CDR3 is 16 amino acids. Germline V gene sequence: CDR1 LNHDA, CDR2 SQIVND (reference sequence). The V and J ends lost 5 bases and 4 bases, in that order; junction bases with no gene match: 9. CDR3 sequence: CASSFSAGGINEKLFF. CDR3 in DNA: TGTGCCAGTAGTTTTTCTGCAGGGGGCATTAATGAAAAACTGTTTTTT.

This chain links TRBV6-1 with TRBJ1-6, with 7 bases aligning to TRBD1. V was clipped by 6 bases and J by 7 bases; unmatched bases: 12. Germline CDR1 MNHNS, CDR2 SASEGT. CDR3 size: 16 residues. The CDR3 sequence: CASRESPGQRNSPLHF. CDR3 nucleotides: TGTGCCAGCAGAGAAAGTCCGGGACAGAGGAATTCACCCCTCCACTTT.

A single count supports this clone. V usage is TRBV6-5 and J usage is TRBJ2-7; D unclear. The CDR3 extends over 15 amino acids. Germline CDR1 and CDR2: MNHEY and SVGAGI. V was pared by 6 bases and J by 3 bases, with 18 bases between. The CDR3 protein is CASSSPANGDYEQYF. DNA for the CDR3: TGTGCCAGCAGCTCCCCGGCCAATGGGGACTACGAGCAGTACTTC.

J is TRBJ2-7 and V is TRBV5-1; D gene uncertain. This CDR3 has 12 residues. The V gene's germline CDR1 is SGHRS and CDR2 YFSETQ. Trimming took 0 bases from V and 5 from J, leaving 6 bases between them. In nucleotides, the CDR3 is TGCGCCAGCAGCTTGGACTATGACGAGCAGTACTTC. It specifies CASSLDYDEQYF.

The rearrangement joins TRBV18 to TRBJ2-1; D unclear. This CDR3 has 14 residues. The germline gives CDR1 KGHSH, CDR2 LQKENI. Trimming left V 1 base short and J 0 bases short, with 4 bases between. CDR3 bases: TGTGCCAGCTCACCACGGGGCTCCTACAATGAGCAGTTCTTC. It is translated as CASSPRGSYNEQFF.

The chain combines TRBV30 with TRBJ2-7, with D tentatively TRBD1 (6 bases). CDR3 length equals 12 residues. Germline CDR1 GTSNPN, CDR2 SVGIG (reference sequence). Trimming cost V 3 bases and J 4 bases, with 10 bases left between them. CDR3 amino acids: CAWRAQGYEQYF. The CDR3, as DNA: TGTGCCTGGAGAGCACAGGGATACGAGCAGTACTTC. Together with reference TRBV30 and TRBJ2-7, the CDR3 gives the full variable domain: SQTIHQWPATLVQPVGSPLSLECTVEGTSNPNLYWYRQAAGRGLQLLFYSVGIGQISSEVPQNLSASRPQDRQFILSSKKLLLSDSGFYLCAWRAQGYEQYFGPGTRLTVT.

The chain has TRBV4-1 and TRBJ1-1; D not certain. This CDR3 is built from 15 residues. Per germline, CDR1 MGHRA and CDR2 YSYEKL. V lost 5 bases and J 3 bases, leaving 16 bases between the germline ends. In DNA, the CDR3 is TGCGCCAGCAGCAACGTCCCAGGTCTCTACACTGAAGCTTTCTTT. Protein sequence: CASSNVPGLYTEAFF.

The chain uses TRBV28 and TRBJ1-1; D unclear. CDR3 size: 12 residues. Germline lookup yields CDR1 MDHEN and CDR2 SYDVKM. The ends were cut back, 7 bases at V and 9 bases at J, with 15 bases in the middle. The CDR3 spells CASNGERRKAFF. The DNA of the CDR3 is TGTGCCAGCAACGGAGAGCGCCGGAAAGCTTTCTTT.

The gene calls are TRBV28 and TRBJ1-6, with D uncertain. The CDR3 extends over 15 amino acids. Germline CDR1 is MDHEN and CDR2 is SYDVKM. V lost 2 bases and J lost 3, with 8 bases in between. As DNA, the CDR3 is TGTGCCAGCAGTTTAGGGCGGAACTATAATTCACCCCTCCACTTT. This translates into CASSLGRNYNSPLHF.

J is TRBJ2-5 and V is TRBV5-4; D remains unclear. V was shortened by 4 bases and J by 2 bases, with 12 bases between the two germline ends. CDR3 length equals 14 residues. Germline values: CDR1 SGHNT, CDR2 YYREEE (reference sequence). The CDR3, as DNA: TGTGCCAGCAGCCTGCCAGCCCGACAAGAGACCCAGTACTTC. Protein product: CASSLPARQETQYF.

This clone has just one count. The chain is built from TRBV28 and TRBJ1-3; D may be TRBD1 (5 bases). This CDR3 has 16 amino acids. Germline loops: CDR1 MDHEN, CDR2 SYDVKM. V was shortened by 2 bases and J by 4 bases, with 15 bases between the two germline ends. This CDR3 is CASSLIGPEGGNTIYF. The CDR3 region has the DNA TGTGCCAGCAGTTTAATCGGCCCGGAGGGGGGAAACACCATATATTTT.

This clone has more than one count but fewer than ten. The V call is TRBV4-1, the J call TRBJ1-2; D might be TRBD1 (6 bases). CDR3 length: 13 residues. V lost 0 bases, J lost 9 bases, and 11 bases lay in between. Germline CDR1 is MGHRA and CDR2 is YSYEKL. CDR3 protein: CASSQEGRGRYTF. Written as DNA, the CDR3 is TGCGCCAGCAGCCAAGAAGGCAGGGGACGCTACACCTTC.